This TCR beta chain was sequenced for a study of vaccination effects on CD4 cells after COVID-19. With 5 bases removed from V and 2 bases from J, the gap between germline ends came to 10 bases. This CDR3 is built from 13 residues. CDR1 SGDLS and CDR2 YYNGEE come from the germline V gene. About this clone itself: Its antigen remains unknown.

Libraries were prepared by immunoSEQ multiplex PCR; TCRdb keeps only in-frame clonotypes and omits some of them. Of about 37,000 clones listed, roughly 74% are singletons. Subsequent to 10 days of culture, CD4+ T cells were isolated. Nucleocapsid antibody tests were negative, and the vaccine recipients had no prior SARS-CoV-2 infection. The sample here was CD4+ T cells from PBMCs cultured without peptide, taken before COVID-19 vaccination. The chain couples TRBV9 to TRBJ1-1, with D unresolved. The TCR originated in a human donor who received a COVID-19 vaccine. CDR3 in amino acids: CASSPPANTEAFF. The CDR3 region has the DNA TGTGCCAGCAGTCCACCAGCAAACACTGAAGCTTTCTTT.